This TCR beta chain appears in the sequencing data of a study of multiple sclerosis patients with progressive multifocal leukoencephalopathy. Study-level points and caveats: Less diverse TRB repertoires were suggested in most PML patients.

Indicated time point: time of PML onset. Detection of JC virus DNA in cerebrospinal fluid confirmed PML diagnosed from clinical and MRI findings. All PML patients were female, and all patients had earlier interferon beta. T3 refers to blood collected at the onset of PML. Profiling relied on immunoSEQ multiplex PCR, and the TCRdb table lists in-frame clones only, not all of them. The table includes 30,000 or so clones, approximately 88% detected once. Germline V gene lookup returns CDR1 MDHEN and CDR2 SYDVKM. Trimming removed 3 bases from V and 0 bases from J, with 15 bases in between. The CDR3 totals 18 residues. Comments on this clone: Its antigen is as yet unknown.

This TCR derives from a woman in her thirties or forties with progressive multifocal leukoencephalopathy. The chain uses TRBV28 and TRBJ2-6; tentatively, D is TRBD1 (5 bases). The source was PBMCs, collected from a patient treated with natalizumab. The CDR3 sequence: CASSFQGAGTSGANVLTF. The CDR3 nucleotides read TGTGCCAGCAGTTTCCAGGGCGCAGGAACCTCTGGGGCCAACGTCCTGACTTTC.